The rows below give T cell receptor beta chains drawn from one sample of a study of response to subunit inactivated influenza vaccine. MiXCR, applied by TCRdb to the RT-PCR reads, yields one record per CDR3 protein. The sample lists about 800,000 distinct CDR3 sequences, roughly 20% occurring once. Source: PBMCs from blood, taken approximately 5 days after vaccination. The receptors were gathered from a man between 50 and 59 years old who received an inactivated influenza vaccine. CDR3s include the opening cysteine and the closing phenylalanine or tryptophan. The order of the fields is V gene, D gene, J gene, clone size, CDR3 DNA, CDR3 protein. A D gene is named only where the DNA matches it firmly. Some rows have no size entry. The others give once, few or many, or a class for an expanded clone.

v_call: TRBV12-3/TRBV12-4; d_call: NA; j_call: TRBJ1-5; clone_size: NA; cdr3_nt: TGTGCCAGCTCCTTCGGGCAGGGTCGTCAGCCCCAGCATTTT; cdr3_aa: CASSFGQGRQPQHF
v_call: TRBV7-2; d_call: TRBD2; j_call: TRBJ2-5; clone_size: NA; cdr3_nt: TGTGCCAGCAGCTTCACTAGCGCAGACCAAGAGACCCAGTACTTC; cdr3_aa: CASSFTSADQETQYF
v_call: TRBV18; d_call: NA; j_call: TRBJ2-7; clone_size: few; cdr3_nt: TGTGCCAGCTCACGTGGGTCTTTGGGCTACGAGCAGTACTTC; cdr3_aa: CASSRGSLGYEQYF
v_call: TRBV4-2; d_call: NA; j_call: TRBJ2-5; clone_size: NA; cdr3_nt: TGTGCCAGCAGCCGGTCGATTCCCCAGGAATATGTTTCCGCTATGGCCCAAGAGACCCAGTACTTC; cdr3_aa: CASSRSIPQEYVSAMAQETQYF
v_call: TRBV5-1; d_call: TRBD2; j_call: TRBJ2-1; clone_size: few; cdr3_nt: TGCGCCAGCAGCTCCCGACTAGCGGGGGTGACCTACAATGAGCAGTTCTTC; cdr3_aa: CASSSRLAGVTYNEQFF
v_call: TRBV6-1; d_call: TRBD1; j_call: TRBJ1-2; clone_size: NA; cdr3_nt: TGTGCCAGCAGTGACCCTCCGGACAGGCTGAACTATGGCTACACCTTC; cdr3_aa: CASSDPPDRLNYGYTF
v_call: TRBV5-1; d_call: TRBD2; j_call: TRBJ2-7; clone_size: few; cdr3_nt: TGCGCCAGCAGCTCGGGACTAGCGGGAGACGAGCAGTACTTC; cdr3_aa: CASSSGLAGDEQYF
v_call: TRBV5-1; d_call: NA; j_call: TRBJ2-1; clone_size: NA; cdr3_nt: TGCGCCAGCAGCTTGAACGGGGACCTATACAATGAGCAGTTCTTC; cdr3_aa: CASSLNGDLYNEQFF
v_call: TRBV5-1; d_call: NA; j_call: TRBJ2-1; clone_size: few; cdr3_nt: TGCGCCAGCAGCTTAGCGTCAGGAAAACCGCGTGAGCAGTTCTTC; cdr3_aa: CASSLASGKPREQFF
v_call: TRBV28; d_call: TRBD1; j_call: TRBJ2-3; clone_size: NA; cdr3_nt: TGTGCCAGCAGTCCCTTCGGGACAGGGAGGTTCGATACGCAGTATTTT; cdr3_aa: CASSPFGTGRFDTQYF
v_call: TRBV10-3; d_call: NA; j_call: TRBJ2-1; clone_size: few; cdr3_nt: TGTGCCATCAGCCATGCCCTAGTCACGAATGAGCAGTTCTTC; cdr3_aa: CAISHALVTNEQFF
v_call: TRBV7-9; d_call: NA; j_call: TRBJ2-5; clone_size: few; cdr3_nt: TGTGCCAGCAGCTTAGCGCGTAATAGAGGTGGGACCCAGTACTTC; cdr3_aa: CASSLARNRGGTQYF
v_call: TRBV5-1; d_call: TRBD2; j_call: TRBJ2-3; clone_size: NA; cdr3_nt: TGCGCCAGCAGCGGAAGCGGGAGCGGAGATACGCAGTATTTT; cdr3_aa: CASSGSGSGDTQYF
v_call: TRBV3-1; d_call: TRBD1; j_call: TRBJ2-7; clone_size: NA; cdr3_nt: TGTGCCAGCAGCCAAAGTGACAGGGGGCGGCAGTACTTC; cdr3_aa: CASSQSDRGRQYF
v_call: TRBV11-2; d_call: TRBD1; j_call: TRBJ2-1; clone_size: few; cdr3_nt: TGTGCCAGCAGCTCCCGGGCCACCACAGGGGGTGAGCAGTTCTTC; cdr3_aa: CASSSRATTGGEQFF
v_call: TRBV7-9; d_call: TRBD2; j_call: TRBJ2-1; clone_size: NA; cdr3_nt: TGTGCCAGCAGGCCCCCGGGGCTAGCGGGCAACAATGAGCAGTTCTTC; cdr3_aa: CASRPPGLAGNNEQFF
v_call: TRBV2; d_call: TRBD1; j_call: TRBJ1-1; clone_size: many; cdr3_nt: TGTGCCAGTATAAAGCCGGGACAGGGATCGGGAACTGAAGCTTTCTTT; cdr3_aa: CASIKPGQGSGTEAFF
v_call: TRBV10-3; d_call: TRBD1; j_call: TRBJ2-1; clone_size: NA; cdr3_nt: TGTGCCATCAGTGATAAGGGACAGAATTACAATGAGCAGTTCTTC; cdr3_aa: CAISDKGQNYNEQFF
v_call: TRBV5-1; d_call: NA; j_call: TRBJ2-7; clone_size: NA; cdr3_nt: TGCGCCAGCAGCTTGGACGGACGGGACTCCTACGAGCAGTACTTC; cdr3_aa: CASSLDGRDSYEQYF
v_call: TRBV9; d_call: NA; j_call: TRBJ2-2; clone_size: NA; cdr3_nt: TGTGCCAGCAGCGGGGAGCAGGGACGGAACACCGGGGAGCTGTTTTTT; cdr3_aa: CASSGEQGRNTGELFF
v_call: TRBV29-1; d_call: NA; j_call: TRBJ2-7; clone_size: NA; cdr3_nt: TGCAGCGTTGTCGCCCACCCCTACGAGCAGTACTTC; cdr3_aa: CSVVAHPYEQYF
v_call: TRBV3-1; d_call: TRBD1; j_call: TRBJ2-3; clone_size: once; cdr3_nt: TGTGCCAGCAGCCAAGATCCCGGGACAGGGGGGAGCAGGGGAGATACGCAGTATTTT; cdr3_aa: CASSQDPGTGGSRGDTQYF
v_call: TRBV28; d_call: TRBD2; j_call: TRBJ2-5; clone_size: few; cdr3_nt: TGTGCCATCCAGTTACCGACTAGCGGCAAAGAGACCCAGTACTTC; cdr3_aa: CAIQLPTSGKETQYF
v_call: TRBV6-1; d_call: TRBD1; j_call: TRBJ1-6; clone_size: few; cdr3_nt: TGTGCCAGCAAACGGGACAGGGGTAATTCACCCCTCCACTTT; cdr3_aa: CASKRDRGNSPLHF
v_call: TRBV6-2/TRBV6-3; d_call: NA; j_call: TRBJ2-5; clone_size: NA; cdr3_nt: TGTGCCAGCAGGAAACAGCGAGAGACCCAGTACTTC; cdr3_aa: CASRKQRETQYF
v_call: TRBV20-1; d_call: TRBD1; j_call: TRBJ2-5; clone_size: NA; cdr3_nt: TGCAGTGCCCCCGGGACAGGGTCCTTGGGGACCCAGTACTTC; cdr3_aa: CSAPGTGSLGTQYF
v_call: TRBV11-1; d_call: TRBD1; j_call: TRBJ2-7; clone_size: NA; cdr3_nt: TGTGCCAGCAGCGGCTACAGGGGTGGCGAGCAGTACTTC; cdr3_aa: CASSGYRGGEQYF
v_call: TRBV20-1; d_call: TRBD2; j_call: TRBJ2-3; clone_size: few; cdr3_nt: TGCAGTGCTAGACCCATAACCGGGACTAGCGGGGGCGAGACGCAGTATTTT; cdr3_aa: CSARPITGTSGGETQYF
v_call: TRBV6-5; d_call: TRBD1; j_call: TRBJ2-3; clone_size: few; cdr3_nt: TGTGCCAGCAGTTCCCCCGGGACAGGGGGCCGGGATACGCAGTATTTT; cdr3_aa: CASSSPGTGGRDTQYF
v_call: TRBV20-1; d_call: TRBD2; j_call: TRBJ2-3; clone_size: many; cdr3_nt: TGCAGTGCCCGTCTAGCGGGGGTGGGAGATACGCAGTATTTT; cdr3_aa: CSARLAGVGDTQYF
v_call: TRBV18; d_call: NA; j_call: TRBJ2-7; clone_size: few; cdr3_nt: TGTGCCAGCTCCCAAAAGGACAACTCCTACGAGCAGTACTTC; cdr3_aa: CASSQKDNSYEQYF
v_call: TRBV12-3/TRBV12-4; d_call: TRBD1; j_call: TRBJ2-1; clone_size: few; cdr3_nt: TGTGCCAGCAGTTTAGCCCCGGACAGGGGGACCTACAATGAGCAGTTCTTC; cdr3_aa: CASSLAPDRGTYNEQFF
v_call: TRBV20-1; d_call: TRBD2; j_call: TRBJ2-1; clone_size: few; cdr3_nt: TGCAGTGCTAGGAAATTAGCGGGTTACAATGAGCAGTTCTTC; cdr3_aa: CSARKLAGYNEQFF
v_call: TRBV27; d_call: TRBD1; j_call: TRBJ2-2; clone_size: NA; cdr3_nt: TGTGCCAGCAGTTCCCCCCAGGGGGAGTTTGACACCGGGGAGCTGTTTTTT; cdr3_aa: CASSSPQGEFDTGELFF
v_call: TRBV11-2; d_call: NA; j_call: TRBJ2-7; clone_size: many; cdr3_nt: TGTGCCAGCAGCGCCCTTTCCGAGCAGTACTTC; cdr3_aa: CASSALSEQYF
v_call: TRBV4-2; d_call: TRBD2; j_call: TRBJ2-3; clone_size: NA; cdr3_nt: TGTGCCAGCAGCCAAATCGTGGGACTAGCGAGCACAGATACGCAGTATTTT; cdr3_aa: CASSQIVGLASTDTQYF
v_call: TRBV7-8; d_call: TRBD2; j_call: TRBJ2-7; clone_size: few; cdr3_nt: TGTGCCAGCAGCTTAGTGTGGGCTAGCGGCACTTTTTACGAGCAGTACTTC; cdr3_aa: CASSLVWASGTFYEQYF
v_call: TRBV28; d_call: NA; j_call: TRBJ2-7; clone_size: NA; cdr3_nt: TGTGCCAGCAGTTCCACTAGCAATCCCTACGAGCAGTACTTC; cdr3_aa: CASSSTSNPYEQYF
v_call: TRBV7-2; d_call: NA; j_call: TRBJ1-5; clone_size: NA; cdr3_nt: TGTGCCAGCAGCTCCGTCGTGGGGTTATCTCAGCCCCAGCATTTT; cdr3_aa: CASSSVVGLSQPQHF
v_call: TRBV6-2/TRBV6-3; d_call: NA; j_call: TRBJ2-5; clone_size: NA; cdr3_nt: TGTGCCAGTTGTAAAATGCAGGGGCCAGAGACCCAGTACTTC; cdr3_aa: CASCKMQGPETQYF
v_call: TRBV7-9; d_call: NA; j_call: TRBJ2-5; clone_size: NA; cdr3_nt: TGTGCCAGCAGCTTAGGGGCTTGGGGGTTGCGAGAGACCCAGTACTTC; cdr3_aa: CASSLGAWGLRETQYF
v_call: TRBV7-3; d_call: TRBD2; j_call: TRBJ2-1; clone_size: NA; cdr3_nt: TGTGCCAGCAGCTTATCTAGCGGGAGCACCAATGAGCAGTTCTTC; cdr3_aa: CASSLSSGSTNEQFF
v_call: TRBV20-1; d_call: NA; j_call: TRBJ1-6; clone_size: NA; cdr3_nt: TGCAGTGCTCTGGACACCGGAAAGGGTTCACCCCTCCACTTT; cdr3_aa: CSALDTGKGSPLHF
v_call: TRBV19; d_call: NA; j_call: TRBJ2-3; clone_size: NA; cdr3_nt: TGTGCCAGTGCAGACGGGTCCCTGGTAGATACGCAGTATTTT; cdr3_aa: CASADGSLVDTQYF
v_call: TRBV20-1; d_call: NA; j_call: TRBJ1-1; clone_size: few; cdr3_nt: TGCAGTGCTACCCTAGGAGAGGGGAACACTGAAGCTTTCTTT; cdr3_aa: CSATLGEGNTEAFF
v_call: TRBV7-6; d_call: NA; j_call: TRBJ2-5; clone_size: NA; cdr3_nt: TGTGCCAGCAGAAAGGGGGGGGGAGAGACCCAGTACTTC; cdr3_aa: CASRKGGGETQYF
v_call: TRBV9; d_call: TRBD1; j_call: TRBJ1-6; clone_size: NA; cdr3_nt: TGTGCCAGCAGCGTAGAGGGGGACAGGGCCAATTCACCCCTCCACTTT; cdr3_aa: CASSVEGDRANSPLHF
v_call: TRBV12-3/TRBV12-4; d_call: NA; j_call: TRBJ2-3; clone_size: few; cdr3_nt: TGTGCCAGCAGTTTCTATCCAGATACGCAGTATTTT; cdr3_aa: CASSFYPDTQYF
v_call: TRBV10-3; d_call: NA; j_call: TRBJ2-5; clone_size: many; cdr3_nt: TGTGCCATCAGTGAGTCGTCAGAGACCCAGTACTTC; cdr3_aa: CAISESSETQYF
v_call: TRBV5-1; d_call: NA; j_call: TRBJ2-3; clone_size: few; cdr3_nt: TGCGCCAGCAGCTTGGCTTCGGTTACAGATACGCAGTATTTT; cdr3_aa: CASSLASVTDTQYF
v_call: TRBV25-1; d_call: TRBD1; j_call: TRBJ2-5; clone_size: few; cdr3_nt: TGTGCCAGCAGTCCACCGGGACAGGGGGCGGAGACCCAGTACTTC; cdr3_aa: CASSPPGQGAETQYF
v_call: TRBV7-9; d_call: NA; j_call: TRBJ2-2; clone_size: many; cdr3_nt: TGTGCCAGCAGCTTTCTACAGTGGAACACCGGGGAGCTGTTTTTT; cdr3_aa: CASSFLQWNTGELFF